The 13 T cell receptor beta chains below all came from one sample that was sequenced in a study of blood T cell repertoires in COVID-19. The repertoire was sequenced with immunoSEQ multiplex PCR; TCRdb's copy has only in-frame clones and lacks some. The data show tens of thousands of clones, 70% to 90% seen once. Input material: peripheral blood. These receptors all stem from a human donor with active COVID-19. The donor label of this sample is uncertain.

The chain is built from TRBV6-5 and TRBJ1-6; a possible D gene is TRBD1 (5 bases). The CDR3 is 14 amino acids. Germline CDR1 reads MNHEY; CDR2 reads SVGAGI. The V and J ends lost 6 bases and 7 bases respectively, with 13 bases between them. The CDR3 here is CASRPGQPNSPLHF. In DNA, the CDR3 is TGTGCCAGCAGACCCGGACAACCAAATTCACCCCTCCACTTT.

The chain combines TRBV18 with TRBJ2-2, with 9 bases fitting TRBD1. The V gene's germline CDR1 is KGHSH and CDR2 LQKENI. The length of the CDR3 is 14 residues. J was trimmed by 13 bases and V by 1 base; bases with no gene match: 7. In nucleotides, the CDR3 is TGTGCCAGCTCACCACAGGGACAGGGCGAATGGCTGTTTTTT. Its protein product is CASSPQGQGEWLFF.

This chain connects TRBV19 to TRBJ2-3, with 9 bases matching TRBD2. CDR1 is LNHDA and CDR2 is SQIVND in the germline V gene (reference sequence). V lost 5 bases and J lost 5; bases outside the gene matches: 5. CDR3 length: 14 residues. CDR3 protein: CASSGREGIDTQYF. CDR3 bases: TGTGCCAGTAGTGGGCGGGAGGGCATAGATACGCAGTATTTT.

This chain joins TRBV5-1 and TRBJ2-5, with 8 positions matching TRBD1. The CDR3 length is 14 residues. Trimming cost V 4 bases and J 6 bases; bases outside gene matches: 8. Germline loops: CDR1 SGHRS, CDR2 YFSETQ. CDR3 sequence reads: CASSPGQVEQTQYF. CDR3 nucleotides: TGCGCCAGCAGCCCGGGACAGGTGGAGCAGACCCAGTACTTC. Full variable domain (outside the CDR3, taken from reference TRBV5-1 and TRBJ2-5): KAGVTQTPRYLIKTRGQQVTLSCSPISGHRSVSWYQQTPGQGLQFLFEYFSETQRNKGNFPGRFSGRQFSNSRSEMNVSTLELGDSALYLCASSPGQVEQTQYFGPGTRLLVL.

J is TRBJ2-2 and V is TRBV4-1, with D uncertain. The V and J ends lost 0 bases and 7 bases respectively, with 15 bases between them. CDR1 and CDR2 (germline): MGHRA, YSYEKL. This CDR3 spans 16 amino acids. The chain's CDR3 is CASSQDLGLRGGELFF. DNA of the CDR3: TGCGCCAGCAGCCAAGATTTAGGTCTACGAGGCGGGGAGCTGTTTTTT.

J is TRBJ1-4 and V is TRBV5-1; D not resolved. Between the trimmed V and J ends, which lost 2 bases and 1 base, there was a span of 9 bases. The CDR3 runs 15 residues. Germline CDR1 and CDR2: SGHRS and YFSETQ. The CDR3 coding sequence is TGCGCCAGCAGCTTAGGAGGGCAAACTAATGAAAAACTGTTTTTT. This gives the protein CASSLGGQTNEKLFF.

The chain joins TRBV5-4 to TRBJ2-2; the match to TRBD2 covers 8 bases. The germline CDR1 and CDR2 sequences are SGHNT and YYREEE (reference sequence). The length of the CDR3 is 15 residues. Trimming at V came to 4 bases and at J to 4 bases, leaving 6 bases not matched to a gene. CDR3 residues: CASSPRGGRTGELFF. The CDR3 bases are TGTGCCAGCAGCCCCCGGGGGGGCCGCACCGGGGAGCTGTTTTTT.

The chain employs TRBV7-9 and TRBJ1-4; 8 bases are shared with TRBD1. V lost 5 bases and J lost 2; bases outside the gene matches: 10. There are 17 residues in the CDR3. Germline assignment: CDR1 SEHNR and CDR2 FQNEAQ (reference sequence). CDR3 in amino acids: CASSRALTGGTNEKLFF. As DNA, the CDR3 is TGTGCCAGCAGCCGAGCACTTACAGGGGGGACTAATGAAAAACTGTTTTTT.

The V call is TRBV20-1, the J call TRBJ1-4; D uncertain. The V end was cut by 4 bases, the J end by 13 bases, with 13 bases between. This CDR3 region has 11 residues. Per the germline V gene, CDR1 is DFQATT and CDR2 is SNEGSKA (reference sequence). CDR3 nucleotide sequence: TGCAGTGCTACAAACCGGGGAGGACTGTTTTTT. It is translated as CSATNRGGLFF.

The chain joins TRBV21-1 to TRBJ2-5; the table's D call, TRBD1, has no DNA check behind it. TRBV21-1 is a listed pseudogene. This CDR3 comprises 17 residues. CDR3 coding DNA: TGTGCCAGCAGCTTCCGACAGGACAAGAGTAGGCGGGAGACCCAGTACTTC. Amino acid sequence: CASSFRQDKSRRETQYF.

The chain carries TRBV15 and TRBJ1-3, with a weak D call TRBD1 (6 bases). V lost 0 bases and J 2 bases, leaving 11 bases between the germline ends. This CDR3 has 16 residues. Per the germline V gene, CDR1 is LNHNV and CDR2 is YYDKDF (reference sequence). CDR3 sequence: CATSREENRAGNTIYF. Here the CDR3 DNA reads TGTGCCACCAGCAGAGAAGAGAACAGGGCTGGAAACACCATATATTTT.

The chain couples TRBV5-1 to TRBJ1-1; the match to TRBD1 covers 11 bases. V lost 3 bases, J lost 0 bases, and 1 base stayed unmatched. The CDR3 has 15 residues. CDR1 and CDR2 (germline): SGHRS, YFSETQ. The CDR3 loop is CASSSDRGLNTEAFF. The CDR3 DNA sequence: TGCGCCAGCAGCTCGGACAGGGGGCTGAACACTGAAGCTTTCTTT.

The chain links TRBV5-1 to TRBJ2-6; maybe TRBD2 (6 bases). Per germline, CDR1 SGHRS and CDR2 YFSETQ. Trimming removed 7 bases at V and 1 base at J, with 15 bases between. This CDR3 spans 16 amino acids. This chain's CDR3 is CASYGGLRSGANVLTF. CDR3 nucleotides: TGCGCCAGCTACGGGGGATTAAGATCTGGGGCCAACGTCCTGACTTTC.